The rows below give T cell receptor beta chains drawn from one sample of a study of vaccination and CD4 T cells after COVID-19. These receptors' targets are unknown. One entry per CDR3 protein, called by TCRdb with MiXCR from the PCR reads. Among about 18,000 distinct CDR3 sequences, approximately 50% were seen once, and the ten largest hold around 18%. Sequences were derived from CD4+ T cells from blood, cultured in vitro, sampled before SARS-CoV-2 vaccination. Receptors originate from a human donor who received a COVID-19 vaccine. The CDR3 runs from the conserved cysteine through the conserved F or W. D genes are given only for firm matches. Expanded clones are given a class, and other clones once, few, many or no size at all.

v_call	j_call	cdr3_length	d_call	clone_size	cdr3_nt	cdr3_aa
TRBV6-1	TRBJ2-3	13	TRBD2	.	TGTGCCAGCAGTGGACTAGCGCCAGATACGCAGTATTTT	CASSGLAPDTQYF
TRBV20-1	TRBJ1-4	13	.	.	TGCAGTGCTAGAGGGGGGGAGTGGGAAAAACTGTTTTTT	CSARGGEWEKLFF
TRBV19	TRBJ2-5	17	.	.	TGTGCCAGTACCCCAGGAGGCGGCAGGGCTATCCAAGAGACCCAGTACTTC	CASTPGGGRAIQETQYF
TRBV5-1	TRBJ1-2	14	.	.	TGCGCCAGCAGCTTGGAAGGGGATAACTATGGCTACACCTTC	CASSLEGDNYGYTF
TRBV7-3	TRBJ2-2	14	.	.	TGTGCCAGCAGCTTAATGGGGGGAACCGGGGAGCTGTTTTTT	CASSLMGGTGELFF
TRBV15	TRBJ2-5	14	.	few	TGTGCCACCAGCAGAGGGGGCGGTTCCCCGACCCAGTACTTC	CATSRGGGSPTQYF
TRBV20-1	TRBJ1-1	14	.	.	TGCAGTGCTAGGTCAGGGGATCTGGGCACTGAAGCTTTCTTT	CSARSGDLGTEAFF
TRBV15	TRBJ1-5	13	.	few	TGTGCCACCAGCAGACATAGCAATCAGCCCCAGCATTTT	CATSRHSNQPQHF
TRBV20-1	TRBJ1-2	14	TRBD1	few	TGCAGTGCTAGAGTAGGGGGCGCTGGCTATGGCTACACCTTC	CSARVGGAGYGYTF
TRBV2	TRBJ1-5	15	.	.	TGTGCCAGCAGTGGTGGGCTAGGGTGGGGACAGCCCCAGCATTTT	CASSGGLGWGQPQHF
TRBV5-1	TRBJ2-3	16	TRBD2	.	TGCGCCAGCAGGGCTAGCGGGGGTGGTAACACAGATACGCAGTATTTT	CASRASGGGNTDTQYF
TRBV2	TRBJ1-2	14	.	few	TGTGCCAGCAGTGACAGGGGAAGTACGTATGGCTACACCTTC	CASSDRGSTYGYTF
TRBV24-1	TRBJ2-7	14	.	.	TGTGCCACCAGTGATGGCGGCGGGACCGACGAGCAGTACTTC	CATSDGGGTDEQYF
TRBV6-1	TRBJ1-2	16	TRBD1	few	TGTGCCAGCAGTGAAATATCTGGACAGGGGTCCTATGGCTACACCTTC	CASSEISGQGSYGYTF
TRBV19	TRBJ2-5	13	.	medium-sized	TGTGCCAGTAGTGCCCACCGCCAAGAGACCCAGTACTTC	CASSAHRQETQYF
TRBV30	TRBJ1-3	14	.	.	TGTGCCTGGAGGGGTCGTATCTCTGGAAACACCATATATTTT	CAWRGRISGNTIYF
TRBV7-6	TRBJ1-5	18	.	.	TGTGCCAGCAGCTTATATTTGGTCAGGGGTTATAGCAATCAGCCCCAGCATTTT	CASSLYLVRGYSNQPQHF
TRBV7-2	TRBJ1-1	13	.	few	TGTGCCAGCAGCTTAGTCTCGGTGAGGACAGCTTTCTTT	CASSLVSVRTAFF
TRBV10-3	TRBJ1-5	13	.	.	TGTGCCATCAGTGAGTCGAGTCTTCAGCCCCAGCATTTT	CAISESSLQPQHF
TRBV20-1	TRBJ2-1	14	TRBD1	.	TGCAGTGCTACCCACAGGGGGGACCACAATGAGCAGTTCTTC	CSATHRGDHNEQFF
TRBV6-1	TRBJ1-6	14	.	few	TGTGCCAGCAGTGACGGGGGGTATAATTCACCCCTCCACTTT	CASSDGGYNSPLHF
TRBV6-1	TRBJ2-3	15	.	.	TGTGCCAGCAGAGAAAGGGCCTTTAGCACAGATACGCAGTATTTT	CASRERAFSTDTQYF
TRBV15	TRBJ1-3	14	.	.	TGTGCCACCAGCCGGGGACAAACTGGAAACACCATATATTTT	CATSRGQTGNTIYF
TRBV27	TRBJ2-5	13	.	.	TGTGCCAGCAGAAGGGGATACCAAGAGACCCAGTACTTC	CASRRGYQETQYF
TRBV6-1	TRBJ2-3	14	TRBD2	.	TGTGCCAGCAGGCGGGGGGCGCGCACAGATACGCAGTATTTT	CASRRGARTDTQYF
TRBV10-1	TRBJ2-7	14	.	.	TGCGCCAGCAGTGAGTGGCCGGGGTCCTACGAGCAGTACTTC	CASSEWPGSYEQYF
TRBV5-4	TRBJ1-1	16	TRBD1	.	TGTGCCAGCAGCCTTGGGGACAGGAGGCGAGTACCTGAAGCTTTCTTT	CASSLGDRRRVPEAFF
TRBV7-2	TRBJ1-5	15	.	few	TGTGCCAGCAGCTTAGGGAGGGGGGGGAATCAGCCCCAGCATTTT	CASSLGRGGNQPQHF
TRBV6-1	TRBJ1-6	15	.	.	TGTGCCAGCAGTGAAGTAGAAACCTATAATTCACCCCTCCACTTT	CASSEVETYNSPLHF
TRBV11-3	TRBJ2-3	14	TRBD2	few	TGTGCCAGCAGCTTTGGGGGGGTCACAGATACGCAGTATTTT	CASSFGGVTDTQYF
TRBV5-6	TRBJ1-1	14	.	.	TGTGCCAGCATCGCTCTTAGCCAGAATACTGAAGCTTTCTTT	CASIALSQNTEAFF
TRBV24-1	TRBJ1-2	14	.	.	TGTGCCACCAGTGATTTTACCCAGGGGCATGGCTACACCTTC	CATSDFTQGHGYTF
TRBV19	TRBJ2-1	15	.	.	TGTGCCAGTAGTATTGGACAAGGGACGGGCAATGAGCAGTTCTTC	CASSIGQGTGNEQFF
TRBV7-2	TRBJ2-7	16	TRBD2	.	TGTGCCAGCAGCTTAGATGCTAGCGGGGGGGCATACGAGCAGTACTTC	CASSLDASGGAYEQYF
TRBV5-4	TRBJ1-1	16	TRBD1	once	TGTGCCAGCAGCTTGGGGACAGGGTTATTGAACACTGAAGCTTTCTTT	CASSLGTGLLNTEAFF
TRBV24-1	TRBJ1-1	14	.	.	TGTGCCACCAGTGGGTACGGCATGAACACTGAAGCTTTCTTT	CATSGYGMNTEAFF
TRBV6-1	TRBJ1-2	17	.	few	TGTGCCGGCCGAAAGGAACCACCGGGACACATCAACTATGGCTACACCTTC	CAGRKEPPGHINYGYTF
TRBV7-4	TRBJ1-3	16	.	.	TGTGCCAGCAGCTTAAGGGAAGTACTAACTGGAAACACCATATATTTT	CASSLREVLTGNTIYF
TRBV29-1	TRBJ2-3	12	.	once	TGCAGCTCCCTGAGGGGCACAGATACGCAGTATTTT	CSSLRGTDTQYF
TRBV7-9	TRBJ2-7	13	TRBD1	.	TGTGCCAGCAGCTTAGCAGGGGGCGGCGAGCAGTACTTC	CASSLAGGGEQYF
TRBV18	TRBJ1-2	15	.	.	TGTGCCAGCTCACGCCTTGGGGAGGGTGATAAAGGCTACACCTTC	CASSRLGEGDKGYTF
TRBV20-1	TRBJ2-3	17	TRBD2	.	TGCAGTGTTGGCAGGATACTAGCGGGGGCCCTCACAGATACGCAGTATTTT	CSVGRILAGALTDTQYF